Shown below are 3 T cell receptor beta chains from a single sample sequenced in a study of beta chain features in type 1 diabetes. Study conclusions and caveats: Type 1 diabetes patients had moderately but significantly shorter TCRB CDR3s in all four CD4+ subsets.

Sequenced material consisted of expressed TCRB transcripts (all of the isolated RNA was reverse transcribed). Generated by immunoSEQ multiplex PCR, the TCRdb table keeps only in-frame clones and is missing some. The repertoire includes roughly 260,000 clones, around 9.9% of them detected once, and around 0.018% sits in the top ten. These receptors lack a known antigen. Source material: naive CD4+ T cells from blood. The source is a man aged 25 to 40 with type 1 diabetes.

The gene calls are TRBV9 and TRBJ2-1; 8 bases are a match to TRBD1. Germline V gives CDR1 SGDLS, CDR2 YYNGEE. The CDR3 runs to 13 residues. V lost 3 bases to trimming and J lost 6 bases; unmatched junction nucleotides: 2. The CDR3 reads CASSAGQVNEQFF. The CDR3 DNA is TGTGCCAGCAGCGCGGGACAGGTCAATGAGCAGTTCTTC. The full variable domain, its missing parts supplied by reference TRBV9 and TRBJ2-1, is DSGVTQTPKHLITATGQRVTLRCSPRSGDLSVYWYQQSLDQGLQFLIQYYNGEERAKGNILERFSAQQFPDLHSELNLSSLELGDSALYFCASSAGQVNEQFFGPGTRLTVL.

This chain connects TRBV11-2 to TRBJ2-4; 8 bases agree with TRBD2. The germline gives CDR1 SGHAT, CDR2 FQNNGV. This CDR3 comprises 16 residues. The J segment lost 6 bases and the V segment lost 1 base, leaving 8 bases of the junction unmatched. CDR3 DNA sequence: TGTGCCAGCAGCTTAGGCTCGGGGGGGCCCCGAAACATTCAGTACTTC. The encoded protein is CASSLGSGGPRNIQYF.

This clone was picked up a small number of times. In nucleotides, the CDR3 is TGTGCCAGCAGCGGGGACAGCCTTACCTACGAGCAGTACTTC. It translates to CASSGDSLTYEQYF. J is TRBJ2-7 and V is TRBV6-5, with 7 bases that match TRBD1. Trimming cost V 6 bases and J 2 bases; bases outside gene matches: 7. The CDR3 has 14 residues. Germline V gene lookup returns CDR1 MNHEY and CDR2 SVGAGI.